The 8 T cell receptor beta chains given below trace back to one sample, sequenced in a study of beta chain features in type 1 diabetes. Study-wide findings and caveats: Type 1 diabetes patients had TCRB CDR3s that were shorter (moderately but significantly so) in all four CD4+ subsets.

No antigen has been assigned to these receptors. The investigators reverse transcribed all of the isolated RNA, so they sequenced expressed TCRB transcripts. This table comes from immunoSEQ multiplex PCR, and its TCRdb copy is limited to in-frame clones, with some not included. Here the sample spans 600,000 or so clones, roughly 12% being singletons. The sequencing input was naive CD4+ T cells from blood. The source is a man aged 25 to 40 with type 1 diabetes.

This chain joins TRBV19 and TRBJ2-7, with TRBD2 identical over 7 bases. CDR1 and CDR2 (germline): LNHDA, SQIVND (reference sequence). V was clipped by 9 bases and J by 0 bases; unmatched bases: 11. This CDR3 is built from 15 residues. The CDR3 DNA follows: TGTGCCAGCCGGCCACGGGGGGATCTCTCCTACGAGCAGTACTTC. Protein: CASRPRGDLSYEQYF. Filled out from reference TRBV19 and TRBJ2-7, the complete variable domain reads DGGITQSPKYLFRKEGQNVTLSCEQNLNHDAMYWYRQDPGQGLRLIYYSQIVNDFQKGDIAEGYSVSREKKESFPLTVTSAQKNPTAFYLCASRPRGDLSYEQYFGPGTRLTVT.

In its sample, this clone was seen a few times. This chain connects TRBV28 to TRBJ2-7; 8 bases match TRBD1. CDR1 is MDHEN and CDR2 is SYDVKM in the germline V gene. Trimming removed 3 bases from V and 6 bases from J; junction bases left unmatched: 4. The CDR3 extends over 13 amino acids. CDR3 in amino acids: CASSFSTGVEQYF. CDR3 sequence (DNA): TGTGCCAGCAGTTTTTCGACAGGGGTCGAGCAGTACTTC.

This clone has only a few counts. The rearrangement joins TRBV7-9 to TRBJ1-6, with a possible D match to TRBD1 (6 bases). The CDR3 runs to 15 residues. Germline V lookup: CDR1 SEHNR, CDR2 FQNEAQ (reference sequence). Trimming cost V 6 bases and J 5 bases, with 14 bases left between them. The CDR3 bases are TGTGCCAGCAGTATGCCGGGGACAAATAATTCACCCCTCCACTTT. It yields the protein CASSMPGTNNSPLHF.

Here the CDR3 reads CASSLTPRGEETQYF. CDR3 coding DNA: TGTGCCAGCAGCTTAACTCCCAGGGGGGAAGAGACCCAGTACTTC. The chain joins TRBV7-3 to TRBJ2-5; TRBD1 might be the D (7 bases). Per germline, CDR1 SGHTA and CDR2 FQGTGA. The CDR3 runs 15 residues. V lost 0 bases to trimming and J lost 3 bases, with 11 bases between them.

This clone turned up a few times. V gene TRBV2 combines with J gene TRBJ2-7, with D possibly matching TRBD1 (6 bases). Trimming shortened V by 7 bases and J by 0 bases, and 16 bases separated the two germline ends. CDR1 SNHLY and CDR2 FYNNEI come from the germline V gene. The CDR3 runs to 15 residues. CDR3 region: CASTIGTKSSYEQYF. The CDR3, as DNA: TGTGCCAGCACCATCGGGACAAAGAGCTCCTACGAGCAGTACTTC.

This clone was detected a few times. V gene TRBV5-6 combines with J gene TRBJ2-3; 7 bases fit TRBD1. The CDR3 sequence is 17 residues long. Germline V lookup: CDR1 SGHDT, CDR2 YYEEEE. Germline trimming cut 2 bases from V and 0 bases from J; bases unmatched to any gene: 9. The CDR3 DNA follows: TGTGCCAGCAGCTTCTGGGACAGACAGCCTAGCACAGATACGCAGTATTTT. Its protein product is CASSFWDRQPSTDTQYF. The whole variable domain, filled in from reference TRBV5-6 and TRBJ2-3, reads DAGVTQSPTHLIKTRGQQVTLRCSPKSGHDTVSWYQQALGQGPQFIFQYYEEEERQRGNFPDRFSGHQFPNYSSELNVNALLLGDSALYLCASSFWDRQPSTDTQYFGPGTRLTVL.

The genes are TRBV4-3 and TRBJ2-4, with 10 bases aligning to TRBD1. Per the germline V gene, CDR1 is LGHNA and CDR2 is YSLEER. This CDR3 has 14 amino acids. With 3 bases clipped from V and 8 bases from J, the junction kept 4 bases outside the gene matches. CDR3 sequence reads: CASSQGQGKDIQYF. Here the CDR3 DNA reads TGCGCCAGCAGCCAGGGACAGGGGAAGGACATTCAGTACTTC.

The chain uses TRBV7-2 and TRBJ2-5, with D possibly TRBD2 on 6 matching bases. Per the germline V gene, CDR1 is SGHTA and CDR2 is FQGNSA. The CDR3 is 16 amino acids. Trimming took 6 bases from V and 5 from J, leaving 22 bases between them. This CDR3 is CASSLFGTPRGETQYF. The CDR3 nucleotides read TGTGCCAGCAGTCTTTTCGGGACTCCCAGAGGCGAGACCCAGTACTTC.